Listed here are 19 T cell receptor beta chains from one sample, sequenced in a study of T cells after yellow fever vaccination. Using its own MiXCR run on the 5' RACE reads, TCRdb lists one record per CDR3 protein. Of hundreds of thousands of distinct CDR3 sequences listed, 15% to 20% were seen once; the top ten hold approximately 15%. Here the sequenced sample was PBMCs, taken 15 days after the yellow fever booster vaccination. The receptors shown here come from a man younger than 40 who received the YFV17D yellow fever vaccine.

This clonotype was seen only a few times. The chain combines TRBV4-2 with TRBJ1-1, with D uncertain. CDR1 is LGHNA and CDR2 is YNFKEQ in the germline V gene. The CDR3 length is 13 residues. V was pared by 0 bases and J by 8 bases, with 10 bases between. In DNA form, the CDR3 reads TGTGCCAGCAGCCAAGATCGGGATATAGAAGCTTTCTTT. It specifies CASSQDRDIEAFF.

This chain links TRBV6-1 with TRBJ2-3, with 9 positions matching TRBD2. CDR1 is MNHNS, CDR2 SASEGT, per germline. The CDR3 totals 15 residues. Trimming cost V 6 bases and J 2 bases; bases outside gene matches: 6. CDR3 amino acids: CASRPGLAFTDTQYF. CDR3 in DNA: TGTGCCAGCAGGCCGGGACTAGCTTTCACAGATACGCAGTATTTT.

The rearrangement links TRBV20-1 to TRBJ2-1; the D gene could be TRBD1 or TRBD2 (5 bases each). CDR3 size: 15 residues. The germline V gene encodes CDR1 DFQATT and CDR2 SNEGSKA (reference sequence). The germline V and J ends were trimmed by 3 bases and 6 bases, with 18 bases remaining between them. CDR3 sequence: CSASATGTGRNEQFF. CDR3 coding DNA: TGCAGTGCTAGTGCTACCGGGACCGGACGCAATGAGCAGTTCTTC.

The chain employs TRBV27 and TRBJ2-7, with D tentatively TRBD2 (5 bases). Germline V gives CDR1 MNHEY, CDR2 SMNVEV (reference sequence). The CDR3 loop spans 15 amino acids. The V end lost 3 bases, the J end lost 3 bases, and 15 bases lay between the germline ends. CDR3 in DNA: TGTGCCAGCAGTTTTTTAGGAGCGGATCTCTACGAGCAGTACTTC. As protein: CASSFLGADLYEQYF.

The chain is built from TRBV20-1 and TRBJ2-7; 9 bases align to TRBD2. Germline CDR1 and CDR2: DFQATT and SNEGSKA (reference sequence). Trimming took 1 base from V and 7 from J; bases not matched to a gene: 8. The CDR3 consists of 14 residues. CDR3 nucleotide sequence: TGCAGTGCTAGAGTAGCGGGAGCCTCCCTGGAGCAGTACTTC. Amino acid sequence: CSARVAGASLEQYF.

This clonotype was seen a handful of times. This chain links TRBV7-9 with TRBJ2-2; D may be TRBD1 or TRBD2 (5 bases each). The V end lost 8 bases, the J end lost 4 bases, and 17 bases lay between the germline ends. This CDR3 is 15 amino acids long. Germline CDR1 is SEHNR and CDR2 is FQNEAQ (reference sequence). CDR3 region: CASHQGRASTGELFF. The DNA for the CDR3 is TGTGCCAGCCACCAGGGACGAGCATCCACCGGGGAGCTGTTTTTT.

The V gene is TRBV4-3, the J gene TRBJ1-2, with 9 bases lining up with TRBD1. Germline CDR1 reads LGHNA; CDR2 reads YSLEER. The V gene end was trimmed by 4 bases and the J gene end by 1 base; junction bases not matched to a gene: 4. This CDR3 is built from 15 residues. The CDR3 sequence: CASSLGTGSNYGYTF. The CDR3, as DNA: TGCGCCAGCAGCCTAGGGACAGGGAGTAACTATGGCTACACCTTC.

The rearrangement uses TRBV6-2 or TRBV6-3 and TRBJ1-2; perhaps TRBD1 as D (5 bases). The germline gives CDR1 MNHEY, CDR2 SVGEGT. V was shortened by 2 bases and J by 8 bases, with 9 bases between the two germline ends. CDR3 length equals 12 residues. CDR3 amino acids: CASSYPTEGYTF. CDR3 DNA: TGTGCCAGCAGTTACCCGACAGAAGGCTACACCTTC.

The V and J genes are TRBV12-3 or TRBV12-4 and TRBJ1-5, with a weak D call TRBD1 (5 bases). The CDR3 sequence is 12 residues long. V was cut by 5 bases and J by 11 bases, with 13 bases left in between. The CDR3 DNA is TGTGCCAGCAGTCTTTTGGGACTCGCCCAGCATTTT. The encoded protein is CASSLLGLAQHF.

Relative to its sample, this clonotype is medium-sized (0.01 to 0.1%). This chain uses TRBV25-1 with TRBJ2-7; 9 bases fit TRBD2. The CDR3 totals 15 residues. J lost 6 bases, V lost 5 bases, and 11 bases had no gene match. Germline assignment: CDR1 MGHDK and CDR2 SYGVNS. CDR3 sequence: CASSTLGREGPEQYF. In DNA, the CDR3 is TGTGCCAGCAGTACCCTAGGGCGGGAGGGCCCCGAGCAGTACTTC.

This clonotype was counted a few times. The CDR3 DNA sequence: TGCGCCAGCAGGCGGTTGCAGTACTTC. Amino acid sequence: CASRRLQYF. The rearrangement joins TRBV5-1 to TRBJ2-7; D is unresolved. Germline V gene sequence: CDR1 SGHRS, CDR2 YFSETQ. The CDR3 totals 9 residues. V lost 5 bases and J lost 9, with 6 bases in between.

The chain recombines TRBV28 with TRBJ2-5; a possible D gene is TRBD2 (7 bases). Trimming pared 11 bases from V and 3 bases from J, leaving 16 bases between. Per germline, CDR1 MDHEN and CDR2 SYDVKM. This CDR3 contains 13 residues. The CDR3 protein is CAGNEGGEETQYF. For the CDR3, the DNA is TGTGCCGGGAACGAGGGGGGGGAAGAGACCCAGTACTTC.

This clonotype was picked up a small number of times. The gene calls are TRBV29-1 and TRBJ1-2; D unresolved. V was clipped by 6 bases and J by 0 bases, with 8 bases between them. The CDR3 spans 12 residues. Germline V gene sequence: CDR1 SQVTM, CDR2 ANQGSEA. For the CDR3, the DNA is TGCAGCGTCGCCACAGCTAACTATGGCTACACCTTC. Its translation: CSVATANYGYTF.

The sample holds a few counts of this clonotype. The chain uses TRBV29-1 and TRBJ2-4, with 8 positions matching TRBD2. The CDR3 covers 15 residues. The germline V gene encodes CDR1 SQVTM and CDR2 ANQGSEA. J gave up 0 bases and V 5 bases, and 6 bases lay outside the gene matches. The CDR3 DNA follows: TGCAGCGTTTCTGAGCGGGAGCTAGCCAAAAACATTCAGTACTTC. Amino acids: CSVSERELAKNIQYF. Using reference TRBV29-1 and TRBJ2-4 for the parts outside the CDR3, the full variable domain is SAVISQKPSRDICQRGTSLTIQCQVDSQVTMMFWYRQQPGQSLTLIATANQGSEATYESGFVIDKFPISRPNLTFSTLTVSNMSPEDSSIYLCSVSERELAKNIQYFGAGTRLSVL.

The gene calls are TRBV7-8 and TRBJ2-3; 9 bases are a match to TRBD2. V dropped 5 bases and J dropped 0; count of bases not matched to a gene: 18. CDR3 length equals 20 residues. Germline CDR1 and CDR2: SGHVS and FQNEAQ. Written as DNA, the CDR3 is TGTGCCAGCAGCCGAACAGGGGAGTTAATAGCGGGAGCTAGCACAGATACGCAGTATTTT. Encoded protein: CASSRTGELIAGASTDTQYF.

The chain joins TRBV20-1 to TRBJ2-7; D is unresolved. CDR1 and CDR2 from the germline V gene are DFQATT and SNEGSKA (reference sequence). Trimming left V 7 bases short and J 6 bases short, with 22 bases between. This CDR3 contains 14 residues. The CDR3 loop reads CSVNLGLALGEQYF. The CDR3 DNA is TGCAGTGTTAATCTAGGGTTGGCTCTCGGCGAGCAGTACTTC.

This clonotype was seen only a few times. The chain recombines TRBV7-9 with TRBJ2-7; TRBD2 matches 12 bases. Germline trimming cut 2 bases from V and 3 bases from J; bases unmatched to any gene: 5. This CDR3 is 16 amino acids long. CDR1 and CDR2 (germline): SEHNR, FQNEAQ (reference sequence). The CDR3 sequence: CASSLTTSGRYYEQYF. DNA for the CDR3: TGTGCCAGCAGCTTAACCACTAGCGGGAGGTACTACGAGCAGTACTTC.

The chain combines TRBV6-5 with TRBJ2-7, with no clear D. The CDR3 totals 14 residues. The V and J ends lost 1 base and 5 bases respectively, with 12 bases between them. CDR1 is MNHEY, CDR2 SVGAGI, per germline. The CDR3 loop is CASSYLGMADEQYF. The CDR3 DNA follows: TGTGCCAGCAGTTACTTGGGGATGGCCGACGAGCAGTACTTC.

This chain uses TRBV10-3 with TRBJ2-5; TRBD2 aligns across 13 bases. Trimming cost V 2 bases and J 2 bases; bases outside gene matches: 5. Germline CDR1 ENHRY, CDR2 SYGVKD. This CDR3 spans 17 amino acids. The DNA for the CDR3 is TGTGCCATCAGTGAGGGCAAGGGACTAGCGGGACAAGAGACCCAGTACTTC. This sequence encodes CAISEGKGLAGQETQYF.